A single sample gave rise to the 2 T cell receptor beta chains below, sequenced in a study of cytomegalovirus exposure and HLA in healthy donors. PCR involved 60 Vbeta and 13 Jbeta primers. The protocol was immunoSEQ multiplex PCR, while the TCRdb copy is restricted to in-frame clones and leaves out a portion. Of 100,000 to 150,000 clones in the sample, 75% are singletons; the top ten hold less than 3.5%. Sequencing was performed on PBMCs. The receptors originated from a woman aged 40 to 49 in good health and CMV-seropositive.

The CDR3 loop reads CSVEGTGTYEQYF. DNA of the CDR3: TGCAGCGTTGAAGGGACAGGGACCTACGAGCAGTACTTC. The chain carries TRBV29-1 and TRBJ2-7; 8 bases map to TRBD1. Germline assignment: CDR1 SQVTM and CDR2 ANQGSEA. The CDR3 has 13 residues. J lost 2 bases, V lost 1 base, and 1 base had no gene match.

CDR3 loop: CASSLERGFRETQYF. Here the CDR3 DNA reads TGTGCCAGCAGCTTGGAACGGGGGTTCCGAGAGACCCAGTACTTC. The gene calls are TRBV5-6 and TRBJ2-5; the D gene is possibly TRBD2 (6 bases). The CDR3 runs to 15 residues. Trimming stripped 0 bases from V and 4 bases from J, with 13 bases between. Germline loops: CDR1 SGHDT, CDR2 YYEEEE.